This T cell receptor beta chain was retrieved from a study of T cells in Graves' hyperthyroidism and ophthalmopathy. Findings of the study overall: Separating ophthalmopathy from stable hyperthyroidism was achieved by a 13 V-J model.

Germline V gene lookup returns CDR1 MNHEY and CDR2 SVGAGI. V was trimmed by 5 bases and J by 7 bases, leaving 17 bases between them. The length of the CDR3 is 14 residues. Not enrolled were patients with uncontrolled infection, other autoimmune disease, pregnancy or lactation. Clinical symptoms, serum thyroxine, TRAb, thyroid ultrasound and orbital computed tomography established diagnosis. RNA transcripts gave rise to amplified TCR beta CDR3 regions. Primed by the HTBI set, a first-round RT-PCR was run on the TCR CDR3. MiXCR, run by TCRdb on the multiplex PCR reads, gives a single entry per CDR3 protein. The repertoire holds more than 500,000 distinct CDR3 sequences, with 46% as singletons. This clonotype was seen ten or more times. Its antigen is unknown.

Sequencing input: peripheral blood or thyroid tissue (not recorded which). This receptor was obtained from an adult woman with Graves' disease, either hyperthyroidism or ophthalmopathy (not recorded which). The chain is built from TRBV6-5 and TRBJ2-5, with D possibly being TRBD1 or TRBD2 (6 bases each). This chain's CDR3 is CASSAEVRGGTQYF. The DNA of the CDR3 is TGTGCCAGCAGTGCCGAGGTCAGGGGAGGGACCCAGTACTTC.